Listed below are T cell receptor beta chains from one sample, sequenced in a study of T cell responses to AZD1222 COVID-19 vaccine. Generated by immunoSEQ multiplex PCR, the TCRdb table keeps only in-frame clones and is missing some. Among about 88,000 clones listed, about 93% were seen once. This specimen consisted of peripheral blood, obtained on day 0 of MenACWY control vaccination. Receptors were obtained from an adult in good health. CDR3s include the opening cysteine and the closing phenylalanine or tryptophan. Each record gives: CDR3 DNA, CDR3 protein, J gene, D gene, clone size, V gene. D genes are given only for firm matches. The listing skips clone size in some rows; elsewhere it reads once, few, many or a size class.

CDR3nt: TGTGCCAGCGTGGTAGAGGATGGCTACACCTTC
CDR3aa: CASVVEDGYTF
j_gene: TRBJ1-2
d_gene: -
abundance: once
v_gene: TRBV28

CDR3nt: TGTGCCAGCAGCTTGCGGCGGGAGACCCAGTACTTC
CDR3aa: CASSLRRETQYF
j_gene: TRBJ2-5
d_gene: -
abundance: few
v_gene: TRBV7-9

CDR3nt: TGTGCCAGCAGCCGTATTTCCGGGAATGGAAACACCATATATTTT
CDR3aa: CASSRISGNGNTIYF
j_gene: TRBJ1-3
d_gene: -
abundance: -
v_gene: TRBV11-2

CDR3nt: TGTGCCAGCAGCTCGATACAGGGGAGGAGAGATACGCAGTATTTT
CDR3aa: CASSSIQGRRDTQYF
j_gene: TRBJ2-3
d_gene: -
abundance: -
v_gene: TRBV7-8

CDR3nt: TGTGCCAGCAGTGGACCAACCACAGCCTATAATTCACCCCTCCACTTT
CDR3aa: CASSGPTTAYNSPLHF
j_gene: TRBJ1-6
d_gene: -
abundance: -
v_gene: TRBV6-1

CDR3nt: TGTGCCAGCAGTGAAACCGGACAGGGGAGCAATGAGCAGTTCTTC
CDR3aa: CASSETGQGSNEQFF
j_gene: TRBJ2-1
d_gene: TRBD1
abundance: -
v_gene: TRBV6-1

CDR3nt: TGTGCCAGCAGCCCTCGCCCCAGCGCTGGGGCCAACGTCCTGACTTTC
CDR3aa: CASSPRPSAGANVLTF
j_gene: TRBJ2-6
d_gene: -
abundance: -
v_gene: TRBV6-2/TRBV6-3

CDR3nt: TGTGCCAGCAGGGAGACAGGCTACGAGCAGTACTTC
CDR3aa: CASRETGYEQYF
j_gene: TRBJ2-7
d_gene: -
abundance: -
v_gene: TRBV28

CDR3nt: TGTGCCAGCAGCTGGACTAGCGGGAGTAATGAGCAGTTCTTC
CDR3aa: CASSWTSGSNEQFF
j_gene: TRBJ2-1
d_gene: TRBD2
abundance: -
v_gene: TRBV7-9

CDR3nt: TGCGCCAGCAAGCATTTAGGGGGGCAGGGGTCAGAGACCCAGTACTTC
CDR3aa: CASKHLGGQGSETQYF
j_gene: TRBJ2-5
d_gene: -
abundance: -
v_gene: TRBV23-1

CDR3nt: TGTGCCAGCAGTTCACTAGGGACCTACAATGAGCAGTTCTTC
CDR3aa: CASSSLGTYNEQFF
j_gene: TRBJ2-1
d_gene: -
abundance: -
v_gene: TRBV28

CDR3nt: TGTGCCAGCAGCCCAACAGAATGGGGTGGGACTAATGAAAAACTGTTTTTT
CDR3aa: CASSPTEWGGTNEKLFF
j_gene: TRBJ1-4
d_gene: -
abundance: -
v_gene: TRBV4-2

CDR3nt: TGTGCCAGCACCTCTCAGGGCAGATCTGGAAACACCATATATTTT
CDR3aa: CASTSQGRSGNTIYF
j_gene: TRBJ1-3
d_gene: -
abundance: -
v_gene: TRBV6-5

CDR3nt: TGCGCCAGCAGCCAAGATGGCGGACTAGCCTCCTCCTCCTACAATGAGCAGTTCTTC
CDR3aa: CASSQDGGLASSSYNEQFF
j_gene: TRBJ2-1
d_gene: TRBD2
abundance: many
v_gene: TRBV4-3

CDR3nt: TGCGCCAGCAGTAGGGGGTATCGTGCCCTTGAAGCTTTCTTT
CDR3aa: CASSRGYRALEAFF
j_gene: TRBJ1-1
d_gene: -
abundance: -
v_gene: TRBV5-1

CDR3nt: TGTGCCAGCAGTGAAGGACCTTCCCAAGAGACCCAGTACTTC
CDR3aa: CASSEGPSQETQYF
j_gene: TRBJ2-5
d_gene: -
abundance: -
v_gene: TRBV2

CDR3nt: TGTGCCAGCAGTTTATCGGGCAGGTCCTCTGGAAACACCATATATTTT
CDR3aa: CASSLSGRSSGNTIYF
j_gene: TRBJ1-3
d_gene: -
abundance: -
v_gene: TRBV28

CDR3nt: TGCGCCAGCAGCCAAGTCCAGGCAGGGGAAGCTTTCTTT
CDR3aa: CASSQVQAGEAFF
j_gene: TRBJ1-1
d_gene: -
abundance: -
v_gene: TRBV4-3

CDR3nt: TGTGCCAGTAACCAACAGGGAGAGAACACTGAAGCTTTCTTT
CDR3aa: CASNQQGENTEAFF
j_gene: TRBJ1-1
d_gene: -
abundance: -
v_gene: TRBV19

CDR3nt: TGCGCCAGCAGTCAAATATCGACAGATGGCTACACCTTC
CDR3aa: CASSQISTDGYTF
j_gene: TRBJ1-2
d_gene: -
abundance: -
v_gene: TRBV10-2

CDR3nt: TGTGCCAGCGTTGGGGGGGGAGCACAAGAGACCCAGTACTTC
CDR3aa: CASVGGGAQETQYF
j_gene: TRBJ2-5
d_gene: TRBD2
abundance: -
v_gene: TRBV28

CDR3nt: TGTGCCAGCAGCCTGACAGGGGGAGGCATACCAGGTTCACCCCTCCACTTT
CDR3aa: CASSLTGGGIPGSPLHF
j_gene: TRBJ1-6
d_gene: TRBD1
abundance: -
v_gene: TRBV5-4

CDR3nt: TGTGCCAGCGGACAGGGTGGCCAGCCCCAGCATTTT
CDR3aa: CASGQGGQPQHF
j_gene: TRBJ1-5
d_gene: TRBD1
abundance: few
v_gene: TRBV19

CDR3nt: TGTGCCAGCAGCTTCCGGGACAGGGGAGGGGAGACCCAGTACTTC
CDR3aa: CASSFRDRGGETQYF
j_gene: TRBJ2-5
d_gene: TRBD1
abundance: -
v_gene: TRBV7-2

CDR3nt: TGTGCCACCAGTGATGGGACGCAGCATGGCTACACCTTC
CDR3aa: CATSDGTQHGYTF
j_gene: TRBJ1-2
d_gene: -
abundance: -
v_gene: TRBV24-1

CDR3nt: TGTGCCAGCAGCTACAGGGCCACAGATACGCAGTATTTT
CDR3aa: CASSYRATDTQYF
j_gene: TRBJ2-3
d_gene: -
abundance: -
v_gene: TRBV7-2

CDR3nt: TGCGCCAGCAGCCAAGAACGGGGGCGCGGCTATGGCTACACCTTC
CDR3aa: CASSQERGRGYGYTF
j_gene: TRBJ1-2
d_gene: -
abundance: -
v_gene: TRBV4-3

CDR3nt: TGTGCCAGTAGTGGCAGAGACTATGAAAAACTGTTTTTT
CDR3aa: CASSGRDYEKLFF
j_gene: TRBJ1-4
d_gene: -
abundance: -
v_gene: TRBV19

CDR3nt: TGTGCCAGCAGTTCTAGCACAGATACGCAGTATTTT
CDR3aa: CASSSSTDTQYF
j_gene: TRBJ2-3
d_gene: -
abundance: -
v_gene: TRBV5-4

CDR3nt: TGTGCCACCAGCAGAGATCGCGACGGTGGGAGTGAAGCTTTCTTT
CDR3aa: CATSRDRDGGSEAFF
j_gene: TRBJ1-1
d_gene: -
abundance: -
v_gene: TRBV15

CDR3nt: TGTGCCAGCTCACCGGTTGGGCCTGGGGGCAATCAGCCCCAGCATTTT
CDR3aa: CASSPVGPGGNQPQHF
j_gene: TRBJ1-5
d_gene: -
abundance: -
v_gene: TRBV18

CDR3nt: TGCGCCAGCTCATTATTTAGCGGGAGCTCCTACGAGCAGTACTTC
CDR3aa: CASSLFSGSSYEQYF
j_gene: TRBJ2-7
d_gene: TRBD2
abundance: few
v_gene: TRBV5-1

CDR3nt: TGTGCCAGCAGCATTGCGAGTCCCCCCGGGGAGCTGTTTTTT
CDR3aa: CASSIASPPGELFF
j_gene: TRBJ2-2
d_gene: -
abundance: -
v_gene: TRBV7-8

CDR3nt: TGTGCCTCTTCTAGGGGGGCGGATTCACCCCTCCACTTT
CDR3aa: CASSRGADSPLHF
j_gene: TRBJ1-6
d_gene: -
abundance: few
v_gene: TRBV6-5

CDR3nt: TGCGCCAGCAGCAAAGACAGACTCGCGAACACCGGGGAGCTGTTTTTT
CDR3aa: CASSKDRLANTGELFF
j_gene: TRBJ2-2
d_gene: -
abundance: -
v_gene: TRBV5-1

CDR3nt: TGTGCCAGCAGCTTTGGGACAGGATACTCCTACGAGCAGTACTTC
CDR3aa: CASSFGTGYSYEQYF
j_gene: TRBJ2-7
d_gene: TRBD1
abundance: -
v_gene: TRBV7-9

CDR3nt: TGTGCCATCAGTGGACAGGGGATTGATGAAAAACTGTTTTTT
CDR3aa: CAISGQGIDEKLFF
j_gene: TRBJ1-4
d_gene: TRBD1
abundance: few
v_gene: TRBV10-3

CDR3nt: TGTGCCAGCAGCCCCGGCCGGCTGGATACGCAGTATTTT
CDR3aa: CASSPGRLDTQYF
j_gene: TRBJ2-3
d_gene: -
abundance: -
v_gene: TRBV7-2

CDR3nt: TGTGCCAGTAGCCCCCTTGGGGAGTCGCTTTATTACACCTTC
CDR3aa: CASSPLGESLYYTF
j_gene: TRBJ1-2
d_gene: -
abundance: once
v_gene: TRBV19